Listed below are T cell receptor beta chains from one sample, sequenced in a study of spatial heterogeneity in lung cancer. Each CDR3 protein gets one entry after TCRdb re-called the 5' RACE reads with MiXCR. The repertoire has about 38,000 distinct CDR3 sequences, 6% to 8% of them found once; the top ten carry under 30%. The sample was PBMCs, taken at surgery. The receptor source for this set is a male donor with early-stage non-small cell lung cancer. Each CDR3 is given with its conserved first and last residue. A D gene is named only where the DNA matches it firmly. Only part of the rows carry a size: once, few, many, or a class if the clone is expanded.

d_gene	j_gene	abundance	v_gene	CDR3aa	CDR3nt
-	TRBJ2-1	-	TRBV25-1	CASSESDFDEQFF	TGTGCCAGCAGTGAATCAGACTTCGATGAGCAGTTCTTC
-	TRBJ2-2	few	TRBV6-5	CASRQGMAGELFF	TGTGCCAGCAGACAGGGAATGGCCGGGGAGCTGTTTTTT
-	TRBJ1-1	medium-sized	TRBV5-5	CASSPYPNTEAFF	TGTGCCAGCAGCCCGTACCCCAACACTGAAGCTTTCTTT
-	TRBJ1-2	many	TRBV6-6	CASRFGPLAPHYGYTF	TGTGCCAGCAGATTCGGGCCTCTGGCACCCCACTATGGCTACACCTTC
-	TRBJ2-5	once	TRBV18	CASSPDTIEGTQYF	TGTGCCAGCTCCCCGGACACCATAGAGGGGACCCAGTACTTC
TRBD1	TRBJ2-3	few	TRBV7-9	CASSSPGQGYTDTQYF	TGTGCCAGCAGCTCACCGGGACAGGGGTACACAGATACGCAGTATTTT
TRBD1	TRBJ1-5	-	TRBV18	CASSPPGQTNNQPQHF	TGTGCCAGCTCACCGCCGGGACAGACCAACAATCAGCCCCAGCATTTT
TRBD1	TRBJ2-3	many	TRBV2	CASTEQGSTDTQYF	TGTGCCAGCACCGAACAGGGGTCCACAGATACGCAGTATTTT
-	TRBJ1-1	-	TRBV27	CASSFSRGTEAFF	TGTGCCAGCAGTTTTTCGCGGGGCACTGAAGCTTTCTTT
-	TRBJ1-1	-	TRBV11-2	CASSLVEGDTEAFF	TGTGCCAGCAGCCTCGTAGAGGGGGACACTGAAGCTTTCTTT
-	TRBJ1-6	many	TRBV20-1	CSASSDKNSPLHF	TGCAGTGCTAGTTCGGACAAAAATTCACCCCTCCACTTT
TRBD1	TRBJ1-2	few	TRBV12-3/TRBV12-4	CASSPTTGLGGYTF	TGTGCCAGTAGTCCGACGACAGGGTTAGGAGGCTACACCTTC
TRBD1	TRBJ2-7	many	TRBV12-3/TRBV12-4	CASRTGGAYEQYF	TGTGCCAGCAGGACAGGGGGCGCGTACGAGCAGTACTTC
-	TRBJ2-3	few	TRBV27	CASSRTSSTRGAYTQYF	TGTGCCAGCAGTCGGACCAGTTCAACCCGGGGGGCCTATACGCAGTATTTT
-	TRBJ2-1	many	TRBV15	CATSREGGYEQFF	TGTGCCACCAGCAGAGAAGGGGGGTATGAGCAGTTCTTC
-	TRBJ2-5	few	TRBV6-1	CASSAGLLKTQYF	TGTGCCAGCAGTGCAGGACTCCTGAAGACCCAGTACTTC
-	TRBJ1-1	-	TRBV11-3	CASSPRTLQGVNTEAFF	TGTGCCAGCAGCCCCCGGACCCTCCAAGGGGTGAACACTGAAGCTTTCTTT
-	TRBJ2-7	few	TRBV10-3	CAISEAYEQYF	TGTGCCATCAGTGAGGCCTACGAGCAGTACTTC
TRBD2	TRBJ2-5	-	TRBV6-2/TRBV6-3	CASTLAGETQYF	TGTGCCAGCACCCTAGCGGGAGAGACCCAGTACTTC
TRBD1	TRBJ2-3	few	TRBV7-2	CASRQPKGQGFDTQYF	TGTGCCAGCAGACAACCCAAGGGACAGGGGTTTGATACGCAGTATTTT
-	TRBJ1-1	many	TRBV15	CATSGRRDTEAFF	TGTGCCACCAGCGGCAGGAGGGACACTGAAGCTTTCTTT
-	TRBJ2-5	many	TRBV6-6	CASSSTGGDGQETQYF	TGTGCCAGCAGTTCCACAGGGGGGGACGGCCAAGAGACCCAGTACTTC
-	TRBJ1-1	many	TRBV18	CASSPINTEAFF	TGTGCCAGCTCACCCATAAACACTGAAGCTTTCTTT
TRBD2	TRBJ2-1	-	TRBV19	CASSIAGRGVNEQFF	TGTGCCAGTAGTATTGCCGGGAGGGGAGTCAATGAGCAGTTCTTC
-	TRBJ1-1	-	TRBV7-2	CASSLPRANTEAFF	TGTGCCAGCAGCCTTCCTCGGGCGAACACTGAAGCTTTCTTT
-	TRBJ2-7	-	TRBV7-9	CASSFVRGYEQYF	TGTGCCAGCAGCTTTGTACGGGGCTACGAGCAGTACTTC
TRBD1	TRBJ2-2	many	TRBV11-2	CASSPDRANTGELFF	TGTGCCAGCAGCCCGGACAGGGCGAACACCGGGGAGCTGTTTTTT
-	TRBJ1-5	few	TRBV18	CASSRHAESDRNNQPQHF	TGTGCCAGCTCACGGCACGCCGAAAGCGACAGAAACAATCAGCCCCAGCATTTT
-	TRBJ2-3	-	TRBV27	CASSWLGDSTDTQYF	TGTGCCAGCAGTTGGCTAGGGGATAGCACAGATACGCAGTATTTT
-	TRBJ2-5	many	TRBV12-3/TRBV12-4	CASSSKGRGSETQYF	TGTGCCAGCAGTTCTAAGGGCAGGGGCAGTGAGACCCAGTACTTC
TRBD1	TRBJ1-2	many	TRBV27	CASSSLQGPIYGYTF	TGTGCCAGCAGTTCCCTACAGGGGCCGATATATGGCTACACCTTC
-	TRBJ1-1	-	TRBV4-2	CASSQGSNTEAFF	TGTGCCAGCAGCCAAGGTTCGAACACTGAAGCTTTCTTT
TRBD1	TRBJ2-2	many	TRBV30	CAWSAKDREAGELFF	TGTGCCTGGAGTGCAAAGGACAGGGAGGCCGGGGAGCTGTTTTTT
-	TRBJ1-1	-	TRBV11-2	CASKQSGFTEAFF	TGTGCCAGCAAACAAAGTGGGTTCACTGAAGCTTTCTTT
TRBD1	TRBJ1-1	-	TRBV18	CAGSPPTGGATEAFF	TGTGCCGGCTCACCTCCGACAGGGGGGGCTACTGAAGCTTTCTTT
-	TRBJ1-2	few	TRBV11-2	CASGGQGYGYTF	TGTGCCAGCGGGGGGCAAGGCTATGGCTACACCTTC
-	TRBJ2-7	-	TRBV7-1	CASSSTGYEQYF	TGTGCCAGCAGCTCCACAGGCTACGAGCAGTACTTC
-	TRBJ2-6	many	TRBV9	CASSASNRANVLTF	TGTGCCAGCAGCGCCAGTAACAGGGCCAACGTCCTGACTTTC
-	TRBJ2-7	many	TRBV7-9	CASSSGRVASYEQYF	TGTGCCAGCAGCTCAGGCAGGGTCGCGTCCTACGAGCAGTACTTC
-	TRBJ1-2	many	TRBV29-1	CSVATLGRSYGYTF	TGCAGCGTTGCTACCCTCGGACGTAGCTATGGCTACACCTTC
-	TRBJ2-1	many	TRBV24-1	CATSDPQGWNEQFF	TGTGCCACCAGTGATCCACAGGGTTGGAATGAGCAGTTCTTC
TRBD2	TRBJ2-2	many	TRBV20-1	CSARDQGLAANTGELFF	TGCAGTGCTAGAGACCAAGGACTAGCGGCGAACACCGGGGAGCTGTTTTTT
-	TRBJ2-5	many	TRBV6-5	CASSYSGRETQYF	TGTGCCAGCAGTTATAGTGGGCGAGAGACCCAGTACTTC
TRBD1	TRBJ1-1	few	TRBV5-6	CASSFLSTGTNTEAFF	TGTGCCAGCAGCTTTCTCTCGACAGGGACGAACACTGAAGCTTTCTTT
TRBD1	TRBJ1-1	many	TRBV6-6	CASSDRDETEAFF	TGTGCCAGCAGTGACAGGGATGAGACTGAAGCTTTCTTT
-	TRBJ2-5	many	TRBV11-2	CASSLNVDSGETQYF	TGTGCCAGCAGCCTAAACGTCGACTCAGGGGAGACCCAGTACTTC
TRBD2	TRBJ2-1	many	TRBV6-4	CASSEGLEGSAEQFF	TGTGCCAGCAGTGAGGGACTAGAAGGGAGCGCTGAGCAGTTCTTC
-	TRBJ2-2	few	TRBV5-1	CASSLIRGTGELFF	TGCGCCAGCAGTCTTATAAGGGGCACCGGGGAGCTGTTTTTT